A single sample gave rise to the 17 T cell receptor beta chains below, sequenced in a study of blood T cell repertoires in COVID-19. The method was immunoSEQ multiplex PCR; TCRdb's version includes in-frame clones alone and lacks a portion of them. The table lists about 88,000 clones, over 90% of them singletons. Sequencing was done on a sample of peripheral blood. These receptors originate from a man between 60 and 70 years old with acute or convalescent COVID-19.

The genes are TRBV29-1 and TRBJ1-2; TRBD1 might be the D (5 bases). The CDR3 loop spans 13 amino acids. V was cut by 0 bases and J by 5 bases, with 10 bases left in between. Germline assignment: CDR1 SQVTM and CDR2 ANQGSEA. CDR3 bases: TGCAGCGTTGAAGAGGCAGGGAATTATGGCTACACCTTC. It yields the protein CSVEEAGNYGYTF.

This clone was seen a single time. The chain links TRBV12-3 or TRBV12-4 to TRBJ2-7; D possibly corresponds to TRBD1 (5 bases). Trimming removed 11 bases at V and 3 bases at J, with 17 bases between. The length of the CDR3 is 13 residues. The CDR3 region is CACSQVPGYEQYF. In DNA form, the CDR3 reads TGTGCCTGCTCACAGGTTCCCGGCTACGAGCAGTACTTC.

The V and J genes are TRBV9 and TRBJ2-1, with TRBD2 matching 9 bases. The J segment lost 4 bases and the V segment lost 3 bases, leaving 11 bases of the junction unmatched. The CDR3 spans 17 residues. CDR1 and CDR2 (germline): SGDLS, YYNGEE. The CDR3 sequence is CASSARGTSRLYNEQFF. In nucleotides, the CDR3 is TGTGCCAGCAGCGCCCGGGGGACTAGCAGATTGTACAATGAGCAGTTCTTC.

V and J are TRBV4-3 and TRBJ1-6, with unresolved D. From germline, CDR1 is LGHNA and CDR2 YSLEER. The CDR3 extends over 14 amino acids. The V and J ends lost 0 bases and 7 bases respectively, with 7 bases between them. CDR3 in amino acids: CASSQEWANSPLHF. For the CDR3, the DNA is TGCGCCAGCAGCCAAGAATGGGCAAATTCACCCCTCCACTTT.

The gene calls are TRBV7-2 and TRBJ1-5; 7 positions agree with TRBD1. V shed 5 bases and J 2 bases; nucleotides not matched to a gene: 6. The CDR3 contains 15 residues. Germline-derived CDR1 and CDR2 are SGHTA and FQGNSA. CDR3 in amino acids: CASSRDSQGNQPQHF. The CDR3 coding sequence is TGTGCCAGCAGCCGGGACAGCCAGGGCAATCAGCCCCAGCATTTT.

The genes are TRBV9 and TRBJ2-1; 11 bases fit TRBD2. This CDR3 comprises 17 residues. CDR1 is SGDLS and CDR2 is YYNGEE in the germline V gene. Losses at the gene ends were 4 bases for V and 7 bases for J; bases not matched to a gene: 13. For the CDR3, the DNA is TGTGCCAGCAGCCTGAGGGCTAGCGGGAGGACCCCGAATGAGCAGTTCTTC. This encodes CASSLRASGRTPNEQFF.

V usage is TRBV10-2 and J usage is TRBJ1-5; no clear D gene. V was pared by 0 bases and J by 2 bases, with 8 bases between. Per the germline V gene, CDR1 is WSHSY and CDR2 is SAAADI. There are 15 residues in the CDR3. CDR3 nucleotides: TGCGCCAGCAGTGAGTCGTCCGAGCGCAATCAGCCCCAGCATTTT. Its translation: CASSESSERNQPQHF.

J is TRBJ2-7 and V is TRBV28, with a possible D match to TRBD1 (5 bases). The CDR3 runs 12 residues. Germline CDR1 and CDR2: MDHEN and SYDVKM. Trimming removed 6 bases from V and 5 bases from J, with 11 bases in between. Written as DNA, the CDR3 is TGTGCCAGCAGGTGGGCAGGGAACGAGCAGTACTTC. Encoded protein: CASRWAGNEQYF.

J is TRBJ2-7 and V is TRBV10-3; TRBD2 matches at 9 bases. From germline, CDR1 is ENHRY and CDR2 SYGVKD. The CDR3 runs to 15 residues. V dropped 6 bases and J dropped 5; count of bases not matched to a gene: 11. CDR3 sequence (DNA): TGTGCCATCAGGGAAGTGCGGGAGGGCTACAACGAGCAGTACTTC. Residues: CAIREVREGYNEQYF.

This chain links TRBV29-1 with TRBJ2-7; no clear D gene. Germline V CDR1 and CDR2: SQVTM, ANQGSEA. The CDR3 totals 14 residues. V was trimmed by 2 bases and J by 4 bases, leaving 15 bases between them. For the CDR3, the DNA is TGCAGCGTTGAAATAGGAGAGATCGTGTACGAGCAGTACTTC. As protein: CSVEIGEIVYEQYF.

The chain joins TRBV12-3 or TRBV12-4 to TRBJ1-1, with TRBD1 as a possible D gene (5 bases). CDR3 length: 13 amino acids. V lost 3 bases to trimming and J lost 3 bases, with 8 bases between them. CDR3 in amino acids: CASSLGLHTEAFF. CDR3 nucleotide sequence: TGTGCCAGCAGTTTGGGACTCCACACTGAAGCTTTCTTT.

The chain recombines TRBV15 with TRBJ2-7, with TRBD1 as a possible D gene (6 bases). CDR1 and CDR2 (germline): LNHNV, YYDKDF (reference sequence). The ends were cut back, 1 base at V and 3 bases at J, with 13 bases in the middle. CDR3 length: 15 residues. The CDR3 is CATSRGLGGDYEQYF. In DNA, the CDR3 is TGTGCCACCAGCAGAGGCTTAGGGGGAGACTACGAGCAGTACTTC.

The chain joins TRBV2 to TRBJ1-1, with TRBD1 matching over 7 bases. Unmatched junction bases numbered 4, after V lost 6 bases and J lost 6 bases. Germline loops: CDR1 SNHLY, CDR2 FYNNEI. The CDR3 loop spans 12 amino acids. The CDR3 is CASRADRPEAFF. In DNA, the CDR3 is TGTGCCAGCAGGGCGGACAGGCCTGAAGCTTTCTTT.

The V and J genes are TRBV6-2 or TRBV6-3 and TRBJ2-3; no firm D call. The CDR3 sequence is 12 residues long. Germline CDR1 is MNHEY and CDR2 is SVGEGT. Trimming removed 4 bases at V and 2 bases at J, with 4 bases between. CDR3 residues: CASSSNTDTQYF. The CDR3 region has the DNA TGTGCCAGCAGTTCCAACACAGATACGCAGTATTTT.

The V and J genes are TRBV5-4 and TRBJ2-1, with TRBD2 identical over 10 bases. The CDR3 runs 15 residues. Germline-derived CDR1 and CDR2 are SGHNT and YYREEE (reference sequence). V gave up 4 bases and J gave up 6 bases; unmatched junction bases: 7. This chain's CDR3 is CASSTLAGVRNEQFF. The CDR3 region has the DNA TGTGCCAGCAGCACGCTAGCGGGAGTACGCAATGAGCAGTTCTTC.

The chain joins TRBV11-2 to TRBJ2-1; tentative D call: TRBD1 (6 bases). Germline CDR1 SGHAT, CDR2 FQNNGV. The CDR3 is made up of 15 amino acids. Trimming shortened V by 8 bases and J by 5 bases, and 19 bases separated the two germline ends. CDR3: CASSYETGTHNEQFF. In nucleotides, the CDR3 is TGTGCCAGCTCCTACGAAACAGGGACCCACAATGAGCAGTTCTTC.

This sequence joins TRBV11-2 and TRBJ1-2; D is possibly TRBD1 (5 bases). Trimming left V 1 base short and J 0 bases short, with 9 bases between. In germline, CDR1 is SGHAT, CDR2 FQNNGV. The CDR3 loop spans 15 amino acids. The CDR3 here is CASSLGRGSNYGYTF. DNA of the CDR3: TGTGCCAGCAGCTTAGGAAGGGGTTCTAACTATGGCTACACCTTC. Supplemented by reference TRBV11-2 and TRBJ1-2, the full variable domain reads EAGVAQSPRYKIIEKRQSVAFWCNPISGHATLYWYQQILGQGPKLLIQFQNNGVVDDSQLPKDRFSAERLKGVDSTLKIQPAKLEDSAVYLCASSLGRGSNYGYTFGSGTRLTVV.